These 3 T cell receptor beta chains were sequenced from one sample in a study of T cells in Graves' hyperthyroidism and ophthalmopathy. Using RNA transcripts as the source, TCR beta CDR3 regions were amplified. A set of HTBI primers served as the primers for a first-round RT-PCR of the TCR CDR3. TCRdb passed the multiplex PCR reads through MiXCR, listing each CDR3 protein once. The table shows about 620,000 distinct CDR3 sequences, with under 20% occurring only once. Material: blood. The receptors stem from a woman between 25 and 40 years old with Graves' hyperthyroidism.

This clonotype occurred many times. The V and J genes are TRBV11-2 and TRBJ1-2; D is undetermined. Trimming removed 5 bases from V and 6 bases from J, with 10 bases in between. The CDR3 sequence is 12 residues long. Germline assignment: CDR1 SGHAT and CDR2 FQNNGV. The CDR3 DNA reads TGTGCCAGCAGCCTTACGCAGGATGGCTACACCTTC. This sequence encodes CASSLTQDGYTF.

This clonotype was detected a few times. The chain employs TRBV20-1 and TRBJ1-6; D is perhaps TRBD1 (5 bases). Germline CDR1 is DFQATT and CDR2 is SNEGSKA (reference sequence). The CDR3 runs 14 residues. V was clipped by 5 bases and J by 5 bases, with 13 bases between them. CDR3: CSASVGADNSPLHF. As DNA, the CDR3 is TGCAGTGCTTCCGTTGGGGCCGATAATTCACCCCTCCACTTT.

Concerning this clonotype: At one of its ends the junction is not consistent with the germline gene, which may arise from a read error. The genes are TRBV3-1 and TRBJ1-1; D is unclear. The germline V gene has CDR1 LGHDT and CDR2 YNNKEL (reference sequence). The CDR3 has 14 amino acids. Here the CDR3 reads CASSRIDLNTGAFF. The DNA of the CDR3 is TGTGCCAGCAGCCGTATAGACTTGAACACTGGAGCTTTCTTT.